The sequence of this T cell receptor (beta chain) was determined in a study of blood T cell repertoires in COVID-19. Turning to the study itself: From T cells, B-cell-depleted T cells, or PBMCs came the material, which was cDNA or gDNA.

In the original processing: Estimation of nucleated cell counts relied on the amplification of reference gene primers. The protocol was immunoSEQ multiplex PCR, while the TCRdb copy is restricted to in-frame clones and leaves out a portion. The DNA was the basis for D and trimming; V, J and clone size are from that table. The data contain under 20,000 clones, 65% to 85% of them singletons. The CDR3 covers 12 residues. The germline V and J ends were trimmed by 4 bases and 8 bases, with 11 bases remaining between them. Per the germline V gene, CDR1 is SNHLY and CDR2 is FYNNEI. The chain joins TRBV2 to TRBJ1-1; TRBD1 might be the D (5 bases). Sequences were obtained from peripheral blood. This clonotype originated in a human donor in a cohort sampled during active COVID-19. The CDR3 spells CASSGEGREAFF. CDR3 DNA: TGTGCCAGCAGTGGGGAGGGGCGAGAAGCTTTCTTT.